This TCR beta chain came from a study of cytomegalovirus exposure and HLA in healthy donors. The study, taken as a whole, reports: There were a few CMV-associated chains whose specificity for CMV antigens was confirmed in vitro. The authors enumerated around 150 TCR beta chains as linked to cytomegalovirus.

Separate from the roughly 670-subject first cohort, the approximately 120-subject validation cohort was the one that the donors belonged to. Worth noting for this clone: What it recognizes is unknown.

The length of the CDR3 is 17 residues. Germline V gene data show CDR1 as SGHRS and CDR2 as YFSETQ. With 7 bases clipped from V and 9 bases from J, the junction kept 15 bases outside the gene matches. Assay: immunoSEQ multiplex PCR; the TCRdb copy retains only in-frame clones and omits some. The sample has fewer than 200,000 clones, approximately 86% seen once. Sequencing was performed on PBMCs. This TCR was sampled from a young woman in good health and CMV-seronegative. This chain connects TRBV5-1 to TRBJ2-1, with 14 bases identical to TRBD2. CDR3 DNA: TGCGCCAGCTCATTAAGGCCGGGACTAGCGGGAGACAGTGAGCAGTTCTTC. Amino acid sequence: CASSLRPGLAGDSEQFF.